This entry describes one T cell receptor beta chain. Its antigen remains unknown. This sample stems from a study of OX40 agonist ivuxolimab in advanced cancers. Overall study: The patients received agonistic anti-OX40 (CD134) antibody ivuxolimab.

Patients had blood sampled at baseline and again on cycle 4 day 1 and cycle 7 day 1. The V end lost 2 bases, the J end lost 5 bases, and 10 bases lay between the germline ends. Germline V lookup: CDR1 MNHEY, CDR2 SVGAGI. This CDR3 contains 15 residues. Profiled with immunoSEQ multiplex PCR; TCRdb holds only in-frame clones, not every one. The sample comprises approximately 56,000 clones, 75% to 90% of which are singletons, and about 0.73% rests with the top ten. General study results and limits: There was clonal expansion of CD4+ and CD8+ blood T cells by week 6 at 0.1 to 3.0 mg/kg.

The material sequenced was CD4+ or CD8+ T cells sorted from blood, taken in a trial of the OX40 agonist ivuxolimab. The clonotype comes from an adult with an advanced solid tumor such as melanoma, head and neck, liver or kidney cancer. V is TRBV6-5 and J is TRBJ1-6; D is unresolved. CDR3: CASSYAGYNNSPLHF. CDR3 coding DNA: TGTGCCAGCAGTTACGCGGGATACAATAATTCACCCCTCCACTTT.